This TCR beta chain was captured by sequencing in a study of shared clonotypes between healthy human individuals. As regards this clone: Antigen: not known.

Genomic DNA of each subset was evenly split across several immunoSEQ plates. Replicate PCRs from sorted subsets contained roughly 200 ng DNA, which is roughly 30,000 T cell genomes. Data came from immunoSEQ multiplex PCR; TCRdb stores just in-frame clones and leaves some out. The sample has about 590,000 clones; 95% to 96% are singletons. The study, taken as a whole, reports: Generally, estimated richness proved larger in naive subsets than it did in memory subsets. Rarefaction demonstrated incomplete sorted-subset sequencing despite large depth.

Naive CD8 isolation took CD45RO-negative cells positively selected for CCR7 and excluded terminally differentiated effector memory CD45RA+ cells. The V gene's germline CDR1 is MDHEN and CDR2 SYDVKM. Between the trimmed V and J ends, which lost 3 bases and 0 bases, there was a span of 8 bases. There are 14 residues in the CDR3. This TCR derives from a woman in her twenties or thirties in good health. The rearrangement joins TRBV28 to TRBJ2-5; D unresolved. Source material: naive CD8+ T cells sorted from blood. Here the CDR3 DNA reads TGTGCCAGCAGTTTTGCGGAGTACCAAGAGACCCAGTACTTC. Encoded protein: CASSFAEYQETQYF.